In its sample, the clone carrying this TCR beta chain was seen many times. Amplification of TCR beta CDR3 regions used RNA as the template. With the HTBI primer set, the TCR CDR3 went through a first round of RT-PCR. From the multiplex PCR reads, TCRdb called clonotypes with MiXCR, one entry per CDR3 protein. The repertoire holds more than 550,000 distinct CDR3 sequences, with around a sixth as singletons. This sample stems from a study of T cells in Graves' hyperthyroidism and ophthalmopathy. Overall study context: Peripheral blood was secured at the point of initial diagnosis, before any treatment.

This CDR3 has 16 amino acids. V lost 1 base and J lost 5; bases outside the gene matches: 7. The germline V gene encodes CDR1 LGHDT and CDR2 YNNKEL (reference sequence). Sequencing used blood. The source of this sequence is a woman aged 50 to 60 with Graves' hyperthyroidism that later progressed to Graves' ophthalmopathy. This chain joins TRBV3-1 and TRBJ2-5, with 10 bases aligning to TRBD2. DNA for the CDR3: TGTGCCAGCAGCCAAGCTGCACTAGCGGGGTTGGAGACCCAGTACTTC. Encoded protein: CASSQAALAGLETQYF.